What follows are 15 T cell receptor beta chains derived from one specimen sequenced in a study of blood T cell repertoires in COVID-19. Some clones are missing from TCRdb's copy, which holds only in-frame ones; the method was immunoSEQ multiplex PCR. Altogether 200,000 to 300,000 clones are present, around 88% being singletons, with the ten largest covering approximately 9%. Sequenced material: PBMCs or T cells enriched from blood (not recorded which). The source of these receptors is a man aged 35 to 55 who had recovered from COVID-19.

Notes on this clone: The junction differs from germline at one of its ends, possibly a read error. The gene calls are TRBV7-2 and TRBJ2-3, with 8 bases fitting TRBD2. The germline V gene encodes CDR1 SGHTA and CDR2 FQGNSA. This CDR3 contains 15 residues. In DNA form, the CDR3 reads TGTGCCAGCAGCTTAGTAGCGGGATACACAGATGCGCAGTATTTT. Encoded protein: CASSLVAGYTDAQYF. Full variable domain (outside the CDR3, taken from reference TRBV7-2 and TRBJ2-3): GAGVSQSPSNKVTEKGKDVELRCDPISGHTALYWYRQSLGQGLEFLIYFQGNSAPDKSGLPSDRFSAERTGGSVSTLTIQRTQQEDSAVYLCASSLVAGYTDAQYFGPGTRLTVL.

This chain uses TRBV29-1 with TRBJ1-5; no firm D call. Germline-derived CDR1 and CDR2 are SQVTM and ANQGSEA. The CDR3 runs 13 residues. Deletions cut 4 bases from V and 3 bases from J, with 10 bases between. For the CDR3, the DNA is TGCAGCGTTGGAGGGTTGGACAATCAGCCCCAGCATTTT. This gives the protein CSVGGLDNQPQHF.

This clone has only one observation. The CDR3 loop reads CASSHRTGIRTEAFF. The CDR3, as DNA: TGTGCCAGCAGCCACCGGACAGGGATTCGCACTGAAGCTTTCTTT. This rearrangement joins TRBV7-2 to TRBJ1-1; TRBD1 aligns across 8 bases. Germline trimming cut 5 bases from V and 4 bases from J; bases unmatched to any gene: 9. Germline lookup yields CDR1 SGHTA and CDR2 FQGNSA. The CDR3 is made up of 15 amino acids.

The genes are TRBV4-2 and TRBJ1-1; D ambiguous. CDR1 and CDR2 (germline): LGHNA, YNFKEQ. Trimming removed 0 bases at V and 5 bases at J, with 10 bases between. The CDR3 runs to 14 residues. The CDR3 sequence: CASSQDPGSTEAFF. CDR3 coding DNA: TGTGCCAGCAGCCAAGATCCGGGTTCAACTGAAGCTTTCTTT.

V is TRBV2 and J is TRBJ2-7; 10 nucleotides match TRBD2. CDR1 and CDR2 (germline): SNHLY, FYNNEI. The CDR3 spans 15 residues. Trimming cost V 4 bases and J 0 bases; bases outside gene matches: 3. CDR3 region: CASSASGGPSYEQYF. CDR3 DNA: TGTGCCAGCAGTGCTAGCGGGGGCCCCTCCTACGAGCAGTACTTC.

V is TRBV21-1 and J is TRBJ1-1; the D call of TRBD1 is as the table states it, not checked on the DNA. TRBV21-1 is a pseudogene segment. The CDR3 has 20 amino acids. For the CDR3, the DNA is TGTGCCAGCAGCAAACCGGGACAGCAGAGCAATATTATCATGAACACTGAAGCTTTCTTT. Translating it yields CASSKPGQQSNIIMNTEAFF.

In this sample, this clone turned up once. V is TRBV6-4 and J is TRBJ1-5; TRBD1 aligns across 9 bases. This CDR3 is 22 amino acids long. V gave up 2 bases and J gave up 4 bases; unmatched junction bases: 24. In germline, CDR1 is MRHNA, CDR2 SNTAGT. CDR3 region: CASSDAGTGTGEGIFGNQPQHF. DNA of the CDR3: TGTGCCAGCAGTGACGCCGGGACAGGGACCGGGGAGGGTATATTTGGAAATCAGCCCCAGCATTTT.

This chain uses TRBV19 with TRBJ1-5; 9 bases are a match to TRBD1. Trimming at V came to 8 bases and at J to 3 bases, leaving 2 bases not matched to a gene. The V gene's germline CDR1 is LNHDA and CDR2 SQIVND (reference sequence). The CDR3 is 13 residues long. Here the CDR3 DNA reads TGTGCCAGTGGGACAGGGCACAATCAGCCCCAGCATTTT. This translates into CASGTGHNQPQHF. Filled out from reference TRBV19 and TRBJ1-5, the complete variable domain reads DGGITQSPKYLFRKEGQNVTLSCEQNLNHDAMYWYRQDPGQGLRLIYYSQIVNDFQKGDIAEGYSVSREKKESFPLTVTSAQKNPTAFYLCASGTGHNQPQHFGDGTRLSIL.

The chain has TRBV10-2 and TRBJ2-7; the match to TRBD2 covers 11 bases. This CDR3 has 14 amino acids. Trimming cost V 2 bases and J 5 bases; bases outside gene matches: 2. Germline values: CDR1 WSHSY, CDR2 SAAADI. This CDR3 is CASSETSGSDEQYF. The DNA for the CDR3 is TGCGCCAGCAGTGAGACTAGCGGGAGTGACGAGCAGTACTTC.

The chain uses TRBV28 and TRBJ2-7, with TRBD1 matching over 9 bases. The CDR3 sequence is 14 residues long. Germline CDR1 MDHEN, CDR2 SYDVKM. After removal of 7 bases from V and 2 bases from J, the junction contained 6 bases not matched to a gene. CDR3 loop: CASIKDRGTYEQYF. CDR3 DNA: TGTGCCAGCATAAAGGACAGGGGTACCTACGAGCAGTACTTC.

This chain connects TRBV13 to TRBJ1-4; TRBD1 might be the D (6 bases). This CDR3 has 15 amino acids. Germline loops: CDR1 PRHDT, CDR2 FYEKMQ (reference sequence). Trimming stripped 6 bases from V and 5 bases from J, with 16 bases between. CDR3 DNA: TGTGCCAGCAGTTTCCCGACAGGCGGGAATGAAAAACTGTTTTTT. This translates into CASSFPTGGNEKLFF.

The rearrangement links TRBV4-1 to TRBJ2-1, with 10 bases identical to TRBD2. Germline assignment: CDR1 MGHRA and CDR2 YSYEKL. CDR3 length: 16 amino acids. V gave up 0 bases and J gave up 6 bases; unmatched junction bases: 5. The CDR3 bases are TGCGCCAGCAGCCAAGATCAGCTAGCGGGGGCCAATGAGCAGTTCTTC. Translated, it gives CASSQDQLAGANEQFF.

The CDR3 sequence is CASSFSGDSYEQYF. Here the CDR3 DNA reads TGTGCCAGCAGCTTTAGCGGGGACTCCTACGAGCAGTACTTC. The gene calls are TRBV7-3 and TRBJ2-7; TRBD2 matches at 8 bases. This CDR3 has 14 residues. Germline lookup yields CDR1 SGHTA and CDR2 FQGTGA. J gave up 0 bases and V 3 bases, and 1 base lay outside the gene matches.

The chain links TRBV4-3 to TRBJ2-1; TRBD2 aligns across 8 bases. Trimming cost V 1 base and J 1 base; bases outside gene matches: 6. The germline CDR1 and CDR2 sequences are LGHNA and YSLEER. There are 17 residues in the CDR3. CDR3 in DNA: TGCGCCAGCAGCCAAGTTGGAGGACTAGCTTCCTACAATGAGCAGTTCTTC. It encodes CASSQVGGLASYNEQFF.

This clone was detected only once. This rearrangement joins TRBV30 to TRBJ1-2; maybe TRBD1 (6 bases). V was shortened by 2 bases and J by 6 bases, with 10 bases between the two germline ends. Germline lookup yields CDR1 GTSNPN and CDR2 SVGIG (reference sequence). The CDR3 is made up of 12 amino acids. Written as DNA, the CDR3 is TGTGCCTGGAGTAGGGCAGGGGATGGCTACACCTTC. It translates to CAWSRAGDGYTF.